Given below is one TCR beta chain in context. The data were taken from a study of shared clonotypes between healthy human individuals. Trimming took off 5 bases at V and 4 bases at J, with 17 bases between the two ends. The germline V gene encodes CDR1 MNHEY and CDR2 SMNVEV (reference sequence). CDR3 length: 15 amino acids. The method was immunoSEQ multiplex PCR; TCRdb's version includes in-frame clones alone and lacks a portion of them. This sample yields millions of clones, of which 95% are seen a single time; 0.13% belongs to the top ten. This TCR derives from a man aged 18 to 30 in good health. The rearrangement links TRBV27 to TRBJ1-2; no clear D. The sample comprised naive CD4+ T cells sorted from blood. The subset was: CD45RA+ positively selected. The CDR3 sequence is CASSPRGRLAYGYTF. The CDR3, as DNA: TGTGCCAGCAGTCCCAGAGGCAGACTCGCCTATGGCTACACCTTC.